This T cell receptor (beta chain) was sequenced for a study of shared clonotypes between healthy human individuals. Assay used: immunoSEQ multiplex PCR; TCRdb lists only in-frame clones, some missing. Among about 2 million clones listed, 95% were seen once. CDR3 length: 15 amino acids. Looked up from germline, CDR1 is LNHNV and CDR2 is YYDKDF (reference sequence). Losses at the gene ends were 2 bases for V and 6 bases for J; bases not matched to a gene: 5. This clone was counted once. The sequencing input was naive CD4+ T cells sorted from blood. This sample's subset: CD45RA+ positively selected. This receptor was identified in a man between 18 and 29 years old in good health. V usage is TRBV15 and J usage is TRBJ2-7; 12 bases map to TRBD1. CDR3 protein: CATSRTGTGGFEQYF. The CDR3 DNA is TGTGCCACCAGCAGAACCGGGACAGGGGGCTTCGAGCAGTACTTC.